Below, 4 T cell receptor beta chains from the same sample are listed, as sequenced in a study of identical twins. TCRdb itself ran the 5' RACE reads through MiXCR, one entry per CDR3 protein. This table holds a few hundred thousand distinct CDR3 sequences, more than 6.5% found once. These data also featured in a second study, about yellow fever vaccine responses in identical twins.

Sequencing used memory (CD45RO+) T cells sorted from blood. These receptors came from a woman aged 18-29 years in good health.

The V and J genes are TRBV7-2 and TRBJ2-7; D call uncertain. Trimming took off 6 bases at V and 2 bases at J, with 5 bases between the two ends. The germline V gene encodes CDR1 SGHTA and CDR2 FQGNSA. The CDR3 totals 11 residues. The CDR3 region has the DNA TGTGCCAGCAGAACTACCTACGAGCAGTACGTC. Translated: CASRTTYEQYV.

Many counts were recorded for this clonotype. The chain is built from TRBV12-3 or TRBV12-4 and TRBJ1-4; a possible D gene is TRBD1 (5 bases). The V and J ends lost 1 base and 7 bases respectively, with 16 bases between them. The CDR3 runs to 16 residues. The CDR3 sequence is CASSLGSWGDGEKLFF. CDR3 DNA sequence: TGTGCCAGCAGTTTAGGGAGTTGGGGGGATGGTGAAAAACTGTTTTTT.

Details on this clonotype: A much larger clone lies one base from this, so it may be a read error. The chain is built from TRBV12-3 or TRBV12-4 and TRBJ1-1; the match to TRBD1 covers 9 bases. The CDR3 is made up of 13 amino acids. Here the CDR3 reads CASSFLQGAEALF. The DNA of the CDR3 is TGTGCCAGCAGTTTCTTACAGGGGGCTGAAGCTCTCTTT.

Many counts were recorded for this clonotype. This chain joins TRBV3-1 and TRBJ1-1; TRBD1 might be the D (6 bases). This CDR3 has 15 amino acids. The germline V and J ends were trimmed by 4 bases and 4 bases, with 16 bases remaining between them. Germline CDR1 and CDR2: LGHDT and YNNKEL (reference sequence). CDR3: CASSRGGGVSTEAFF. Written as DNA, the CDR3 is TGTGCCAGCAGCCGGGGGGGCGGTGTTAGCACTGAAGCTTTCTTT.